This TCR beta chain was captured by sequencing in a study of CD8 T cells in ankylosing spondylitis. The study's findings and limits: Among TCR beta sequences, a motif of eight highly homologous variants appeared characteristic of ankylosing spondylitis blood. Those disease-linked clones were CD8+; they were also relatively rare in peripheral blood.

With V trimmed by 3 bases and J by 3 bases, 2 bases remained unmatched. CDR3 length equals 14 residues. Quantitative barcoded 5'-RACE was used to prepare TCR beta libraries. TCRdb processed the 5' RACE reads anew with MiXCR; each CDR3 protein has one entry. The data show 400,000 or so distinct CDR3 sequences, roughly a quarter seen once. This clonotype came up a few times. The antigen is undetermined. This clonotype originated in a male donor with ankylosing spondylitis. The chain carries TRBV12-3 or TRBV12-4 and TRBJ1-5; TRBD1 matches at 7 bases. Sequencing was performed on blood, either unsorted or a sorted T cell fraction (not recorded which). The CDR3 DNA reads TGTGCCAGCAGTTTGGGGACAGACAATCAGCCCCAGCATTTT. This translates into CASSLGTDNQPQHF.